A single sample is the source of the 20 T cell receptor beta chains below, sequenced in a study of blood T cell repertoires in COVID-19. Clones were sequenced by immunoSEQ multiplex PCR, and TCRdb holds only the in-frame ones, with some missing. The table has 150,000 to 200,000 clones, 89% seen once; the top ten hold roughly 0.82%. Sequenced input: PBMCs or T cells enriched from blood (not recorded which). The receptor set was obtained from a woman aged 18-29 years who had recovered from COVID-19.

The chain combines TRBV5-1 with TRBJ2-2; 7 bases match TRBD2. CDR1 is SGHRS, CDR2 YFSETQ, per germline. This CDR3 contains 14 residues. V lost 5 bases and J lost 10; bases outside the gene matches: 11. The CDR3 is CASRVGLENVELFF. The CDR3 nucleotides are TGCGCCAGCAGGGTCGGACTAGAGAACGTGGAGCTGTTTTTT. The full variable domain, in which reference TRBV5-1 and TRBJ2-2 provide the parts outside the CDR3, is KAGVTQTPRYLIKTRGQQVTLSCSPISGHRSVSWYQQTPGQGLQFLFEYFSETQRNKGNFPGRFSGRQFSNSRSEMNVSTLELGDSALYLCASRVGLENVELFFGEGSRLTVL.

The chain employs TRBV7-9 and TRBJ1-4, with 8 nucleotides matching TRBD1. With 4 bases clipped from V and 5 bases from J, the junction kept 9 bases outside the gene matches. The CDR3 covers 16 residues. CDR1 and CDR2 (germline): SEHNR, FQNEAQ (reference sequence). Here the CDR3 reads CASSSQRQGINEKLFF. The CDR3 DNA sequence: TGTGCCAGCAGCTCACAAAGACAGGGGATCAATGAAAAACTGTTTTTT.

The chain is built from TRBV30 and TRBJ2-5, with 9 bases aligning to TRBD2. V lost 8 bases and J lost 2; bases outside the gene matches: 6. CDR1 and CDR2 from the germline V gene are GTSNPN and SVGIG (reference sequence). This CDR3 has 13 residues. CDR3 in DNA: TGTGCCAGCCGGACTAGCGAACAAGAGACCCAGTACTTC. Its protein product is CASRTSEQETQYF.

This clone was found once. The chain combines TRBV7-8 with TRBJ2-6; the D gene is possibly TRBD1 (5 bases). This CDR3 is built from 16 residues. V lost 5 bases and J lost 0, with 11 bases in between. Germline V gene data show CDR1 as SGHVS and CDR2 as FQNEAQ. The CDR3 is CASSRDSLSGANVLTF. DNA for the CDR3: TGTGCCAGCAGCAGAGACAGCCTCTCTGGGGCCAACGTCCTGACTTTC.

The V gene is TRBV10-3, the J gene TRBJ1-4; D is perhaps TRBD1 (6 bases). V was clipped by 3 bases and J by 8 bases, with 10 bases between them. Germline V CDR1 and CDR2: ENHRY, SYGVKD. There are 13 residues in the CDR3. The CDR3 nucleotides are TGTGCCATCAGTGAACAGGGAGGGGAAAAACTGTTTTTT. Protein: CAISEQGGEKLFF.

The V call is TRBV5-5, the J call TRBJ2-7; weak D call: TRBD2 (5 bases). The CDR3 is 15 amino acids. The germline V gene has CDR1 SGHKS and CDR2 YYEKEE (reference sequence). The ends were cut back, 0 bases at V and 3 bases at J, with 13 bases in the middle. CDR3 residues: CASSLVPGKNYEQYF. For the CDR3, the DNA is TGTGCCAGCAGCTTGGTTCCCGGGAAGAACTACGAGCAGTACTTC. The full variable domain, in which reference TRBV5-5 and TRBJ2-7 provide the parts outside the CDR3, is DAGVTQSPTHLIKTRGQQVTLRCSPISGHKSVSWYQQVLGQGPQFIFQYYEKEERGRGNFPDRFSARQFPNYSSELNVNALLLGDSALYLCASSLVPGKNYEQYFGPGTRLTVT.

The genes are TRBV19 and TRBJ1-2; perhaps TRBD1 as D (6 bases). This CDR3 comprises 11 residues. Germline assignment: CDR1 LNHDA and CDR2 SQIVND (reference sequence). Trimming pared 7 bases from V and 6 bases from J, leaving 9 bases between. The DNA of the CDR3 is TGTGCCAGTATGGCAGGGGATGGCTACACCTTC. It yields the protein CASMAGDGYTF.

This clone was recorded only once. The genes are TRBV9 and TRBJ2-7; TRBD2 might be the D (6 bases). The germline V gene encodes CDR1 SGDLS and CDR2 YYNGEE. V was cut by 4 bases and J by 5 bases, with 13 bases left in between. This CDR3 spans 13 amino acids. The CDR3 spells CASSPRGLHEQYF. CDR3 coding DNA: TGTGCCAGCAGCCCACGGGGGTTGCACGAGCAGTACTTC. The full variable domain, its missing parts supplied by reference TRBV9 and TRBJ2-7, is DSGVTQTPKHLITATGQRVTLRCSPRSGDLSVYWYQQSLDQGLQFLIQYYNGEERAKGNILERFSAQQFPDLHSELNLSSLELGDSALYFCASSPRGLHEQYFGPGTRLTVT.

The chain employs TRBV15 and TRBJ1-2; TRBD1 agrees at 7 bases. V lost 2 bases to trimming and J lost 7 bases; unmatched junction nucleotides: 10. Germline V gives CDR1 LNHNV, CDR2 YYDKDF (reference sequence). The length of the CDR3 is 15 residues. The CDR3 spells CATSRQFLDRAGYTF. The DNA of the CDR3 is TGTGCCACCAGCAGACAATTCTTAGACAGGGCTGGCTACACCTTC.

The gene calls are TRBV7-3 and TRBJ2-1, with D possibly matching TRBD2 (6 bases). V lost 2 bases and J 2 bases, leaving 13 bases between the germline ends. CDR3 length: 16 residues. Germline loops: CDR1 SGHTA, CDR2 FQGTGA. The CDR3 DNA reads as TGTGCCAGCAGCTTAGGGGGGAGGAAGGCCTACAATGAGCAGTTCTTC. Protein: CASSLGGRKAYNEQFF.

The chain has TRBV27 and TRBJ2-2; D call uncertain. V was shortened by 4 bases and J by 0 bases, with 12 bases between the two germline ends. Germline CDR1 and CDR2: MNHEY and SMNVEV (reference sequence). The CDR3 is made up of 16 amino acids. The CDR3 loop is CASSWLALANTGELFF. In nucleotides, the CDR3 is TGTGCCAGCAGTTGGTTGGCGCTAGCGAACACCGGGGAGCTGTTTTTT.

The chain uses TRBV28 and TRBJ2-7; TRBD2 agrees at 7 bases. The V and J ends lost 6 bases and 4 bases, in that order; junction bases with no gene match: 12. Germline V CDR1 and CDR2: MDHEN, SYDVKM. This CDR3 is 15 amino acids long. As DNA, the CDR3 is TGTGCCAGCAGCCCCGGGGGGACTACAGCGTACGAGCAGTACTTC. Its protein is CASSPGGTTAYEQYF.

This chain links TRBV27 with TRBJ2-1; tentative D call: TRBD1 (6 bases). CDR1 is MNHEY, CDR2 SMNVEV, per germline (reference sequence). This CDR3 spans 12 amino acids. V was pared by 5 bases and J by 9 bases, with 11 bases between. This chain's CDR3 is CASSTGLAEQFF. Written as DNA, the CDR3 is TGTGCCAGCAGTACAGGGTTGGCTGAGCAGTTCTTC.

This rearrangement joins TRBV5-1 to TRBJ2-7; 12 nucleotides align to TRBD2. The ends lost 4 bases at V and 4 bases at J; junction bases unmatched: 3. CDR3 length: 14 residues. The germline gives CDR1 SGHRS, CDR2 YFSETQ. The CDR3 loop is CASSLAGGPYEQYF. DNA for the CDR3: TGCGCCAGCAGCCTAGCGGGAGGGCCGTACGAGCAGTACTTC. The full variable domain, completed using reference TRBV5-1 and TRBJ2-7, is KAGVTQTPRYLIKTRGQQVTLSCSPISGHRSVSWYQQTPGQGLQFLFEYFSETQRNKGNFPGRFSGRQFSNSRSEMNVSTLELGDSALYLCASSLAGGPYEQYFGPGTRLTVT.

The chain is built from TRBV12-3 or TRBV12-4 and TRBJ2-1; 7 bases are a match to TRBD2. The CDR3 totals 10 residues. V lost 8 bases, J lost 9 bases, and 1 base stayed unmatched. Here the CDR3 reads CASGGGEQFF. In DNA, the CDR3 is TGTGCCAGCGGCGGGGGTGAGCAGTTCTTC.

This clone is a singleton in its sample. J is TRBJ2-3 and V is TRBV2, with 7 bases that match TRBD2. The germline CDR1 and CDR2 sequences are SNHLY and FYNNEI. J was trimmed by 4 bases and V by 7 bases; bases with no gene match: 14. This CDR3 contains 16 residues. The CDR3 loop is CASISPPTSRADTQYF. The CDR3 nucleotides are TGTGCCAGCATCTCTCCACCGACTAGCCGGGCAGATACGCAGTATTTT. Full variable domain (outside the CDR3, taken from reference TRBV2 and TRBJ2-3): EPEVTQTPSHQVTQMGQEVILRCVPISNHLYFYWYRQILGQKVEFLVSFYNNEISEKSEIFDDQFSVERPDGSNFTLKIRSTKLEDSAMYFCASISPPTSRADTQYFGPGTRLTVL.

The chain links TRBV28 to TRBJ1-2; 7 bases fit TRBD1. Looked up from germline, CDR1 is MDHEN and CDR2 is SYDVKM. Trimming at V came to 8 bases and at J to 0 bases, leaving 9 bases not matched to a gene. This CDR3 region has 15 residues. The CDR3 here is CASQTAGTANYGYTF. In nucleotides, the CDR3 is TGTGCCAGCCAAACCGCCGGGACAGCTAACTATGGCTACACCTTC.

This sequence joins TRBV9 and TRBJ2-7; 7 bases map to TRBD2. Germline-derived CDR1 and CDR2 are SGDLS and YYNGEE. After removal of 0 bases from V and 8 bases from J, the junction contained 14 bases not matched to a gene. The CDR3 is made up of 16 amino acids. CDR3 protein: CASSVAVGGRMVQQYF. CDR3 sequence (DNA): TGTGCCAGCAGCGTAGCTGTCGGCGGGAGAATGGTGCAGCAGTACTTC.

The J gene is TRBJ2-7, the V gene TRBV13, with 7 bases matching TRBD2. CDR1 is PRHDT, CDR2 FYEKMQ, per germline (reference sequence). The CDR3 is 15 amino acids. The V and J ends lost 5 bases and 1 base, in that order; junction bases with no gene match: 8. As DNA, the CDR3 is TGTGCCAGCAGCCCTCCCGCTAGCGGATCCTACGAGCAGTACTTC. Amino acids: CASSPPASGSYEQYF. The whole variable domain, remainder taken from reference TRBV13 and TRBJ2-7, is AAGVIQSPRHLIKEKRETATLKCYPIPRHDTVYWYQQGPGQDPQFLISFYEKMQSDKGSIPDRFSAQQFSDYHSELNMSSLELGDSALYFCASSPPASGSYEQYFGPGTRLTVT.

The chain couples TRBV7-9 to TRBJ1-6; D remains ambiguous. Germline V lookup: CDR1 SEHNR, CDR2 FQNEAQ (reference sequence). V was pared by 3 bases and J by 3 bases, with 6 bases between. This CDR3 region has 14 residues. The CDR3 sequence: CASSFGGYNSPLHF. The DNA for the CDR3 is TGTGCCAGCAGCTTCGGCGGCTATAATTCACCCCTCCACTTT. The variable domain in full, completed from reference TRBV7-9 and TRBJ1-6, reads DTGVSQNPRHKITKRGQNVTFRCDPISEHNRLYWYRQTLGQGPEFLTYFQNEAQLEKSRLLSDRFSAERPKGSFSTLEIQRTEQGDSAMYLCASSFGGYNSPLHFGNGTRLTVT.